This T cell receptor (beta chain) derives from a study of CD8 T cells in ankylosing spondylitis. This clonotype was counted ten times or more. Antigen: not known. TCRdb reanalysed the 5' RACE reads using MiXCR and keeps one entry per CDR3 protein. The sample contains 330,000 or so distinct CDR3 sequences, roughly 8% of which appear only once. Trimming removed 2 bases from V and 4 bases from J; junction bases left unmatched: 6. This CDR3 comprises 16 residues. The study's findings and limits: What appeared characteristic of ankylosing spondylitis blood was a TCR beta motif of fewer than ten highly homologous variants.

The chain carries TRBV12-3 or TRBV12-4 and TRBJ2-3; 10 bases line up with TRBD2. The clonotype comes from a male donor with ankylosing spondylitis. The source material was blood, either unsorted or a sorted T cell fraction (not recorded which). The CDR3 here is CASSLSASGRSDTQYF. The CDR3 region has the DNA TGTGCCAGCAGTTTATCGGCTAGCGGGAGATCAGATACGCAGTATTTT.